The next 18 T cell receptor beta chains were all read from a single sample in a study of cytomegalovirus exposure and HLA in healthy donors. Primers included in the PCR were 60 Vbeta and 13 Jbeta primers. Clones were read by immunoSEQ multiplex PCR, and TCRdb kept only the in-frame ones, dropping some. The sample lists approximately 140,000 clones; 70% to 85% were seen once. The source material was PBMCs. These receptors all come from a woman aged 50 to 65 in good health and CMV-seropositive.

The chain couples TRBV12-5 to TRBJ2-7; 8 nucleotides match TRBD2. Per the germline V gene, CDR1 is LGHNT and CDR2 is FRNRAP. The CDR3 has 15 amino acids. Trimming cost V 0 bases and J 5 bases; bases outside gene matches: 6. CDR3 sequence reads: CASGLVPGRGDEQYF. In nucleotides, the CDR3 is TGTGCTAGTGGTTTGGTACCCGGGAGGGGGGACGAGCAGTACTTC.

This rearrangement joins TRBV6-4 to TRBJ1-5; a possible D gene is TRBD1 (6 bases). Trimming removed 5 bases from V and 4 bases from J, with 15 bases in between. Germline CDR1 reads MRHNA; CDR2 reads SNTAGT. The CDR3 is 15 residues long. CDR3: CASSIEATGNQPQHF. The DNA for the CDR3 is TGTGCCAGCAGTATAGAGGCAACAGGGAATCAGCCCCAGCATTTT.

This chain joins TRBV14 and TRBJ1-2; TRBD1 agrees at 7 bases. This CDR3 is built from 14 residues. Looked up from germline, CDR1 is SGHDN and CDR2 is FVKESK. The V gene end was trimmed by 0 bases and the J gene end by 7 bases; junction bases not matched to a gene: 5. CDR3: CASSQDTQGIGYTF. The CDR3 region has the DNA TGTGCCAGCAGCCAAGATACACAGGGGATTGGCTACACCTTC.

The chain carries TRBV7-8 and TRBJ1-6; no firm D call. Trimming cost V 4 bases and J 7 bases, with 5 bases left between them. The CDR3 runs to 12 residues. Looked up from germline, CDR1 is SGHVS and CDR2 is FQNEAQ. The CDR3 spells CASSSVNSPLHF. CDR3 coding DNA: TGTGCCAGCAGCTCGGTCAATTCACCCCTCCACTTT.

This clone was seen only a few times. The chain employs TRBV7-9 and TRBJ1-1, with 7 bases identical to TRBD1. The CDR3 length is 17 residues. Germline V gene lookup returns CDR1 SEHNR and CDR2 FQNEAQ (reference sequence). V trimming: 2 bases; J trimming: 0 bases; junction bases outside the gene matches: 9. The CDR3 here is CASSLSPGRGMNTEAFF. For the CDR3, the DNA is TGTGCCAGCAGCTTATCTCCGGGCAGGGGGATGAACACTGAAGCTTTCTTT.

This sequence joins TRBV4-3 and TRBJ1-2; D remains unclear. The CDR3 spans 14 residues. Germline loops: CDR1 LGHNA, CDR2 YSLEER. V shed 0 bases and J shed 4 bases, with 9 bases lying between them. CDR3: CASSQDLGGYGYTF. In DNA, the CDR3 is TGCGCCAGCAGCCAAGATCTGGGAGGCTATGGCTACACCTTC.

The gene calls are TRBV27 and TRBJ1-2; D possibly corresponds to TRBD1 (5 bases). V lost 2 bases, J lost 4 bases, and 14 bases lay in between. The CDR3 totals 15 residues. CDR1 and CDR2 (germline): MNHEY, SMNVEV (reference sequence). In DNA, the CDR3 is TGTGCCAGCAGTTTAATGACGGGGGTCGGCTATGGCTACACCTTC. The encoded protein is CASSLMTGVGYGYTF.

The chain recombines TRBV5-1 with TRBJ2-7; TRBD2 matches at 10 bases. V shed 4 bases, J shed 0 bases, and the junction held 7 bases outside the gene matches. CDR3 length equals 16 residues. CDR1 SGHRS and CDR2 YFSETQ come from the germline V gene. The CDR3 is CASSERAGGFSYEQYF. For the CDR3, the DNA is TGCGCCAGCAGCGAAAGAGCGGGGGGGTTCTCCTACGAGCAGTACTTC.

CDR3 region: CASSINTEAFF. CDR3 DNA sequence: TGTGCCAGCAGTATAAACACTGAAGCTTTCTTT. This chain links TRBV2 with TRBJ1-1; D gene uncertain. Germline assignment: CDR1 SNHLY and CDR2 FYNNEI. The CDR3 spans 11 residues. The V end lost 5 bases, the J end lost 2 bases, and 3 bases lay between the germline ends.

The V call is TRBV5-4, the J call TRBJ1-2; 7 nucleotides line up with TRBD1. CDR1 SGHNT and CDR2 YYREEE come from the germline V gene (reference sequence). There are 15 residues in the CDR3. Germline trimming cut 4 bases from V and 10 bases from J; bases unmatched to any gene: 16. CDR3 loop: CASSMPLGTADAYTF. The CDR3 region has the DNA TGTGCCAGCAGCATGCCTCTGGGGACAGCCGATGCCTACACCTTC.

The V and J genes are TRBV6-5 and TRBJ1-2; 8 bases are a match to TRBD1. This CDR3 is built from 15 residues. The germline V gene encodes CDR1 MNHEY and CDR2 SVGAGI. V lost 5 bases, J lost 8 bases, and 13 bases stayed unmatched. Here the CDR3 reads CASSRDTAGGWGYTF. The CDR3 nucleotides read TGTGCCAGCAGTCGTGACACCGCAGGGGGCTGGGGCTACACCTTC.

The rearrangement links TRBV6-5 to TRBJ2-1; possible D gene TRBD2, 7 bases. Looked up from germline, CDR1 is MNHEY and CDR2 is SVGAGI. Trimming took off 4 bases at V and 8 bases at J, with 15 bases between the two ends. The CDR3 is 14 amino acids. Here the CDR3 reads CASSWNGGPDEQFF. The CDR3 nucleotides read TGTGCCAGCAGTTGGAACGGGGGGCCGGATGAGCAGTTCTTC.

This clone was recorded a few times. A read error may account for a junction end that differs from germline. This rearrangement joins TRBV4-1 to TRBJ1-5; TRBD1 is a possible D gene (5 bases). Germline V gene sequence: CDR1 MGHRA, CDR2 YSYEKL. The CDR3 is 18 amino acids. The CDR3 sequence is CASSQEAAGSLFNQPQHF. CDR3 DNA: TGCGCCAGCAGTCAAGAGGCGGCAGGGTCCCTATTCAATCAGCCCCAGCATTTT.

V and J are TRBV5-1 and TRBJ1-1; D unclear. The germline V gene has CDR1 SGHRS and CDR2 YFSETQ. V dropped 5 bases and J dropped 9 bases, with 26 bases sitting between them. CDR3 length: 16 amino acids. This CDR3 reads CASRRETTNFASKAFF. For the CDR3, the DNA is TGCGCCAGCAGAAGGGAGACCACAAACTTCGCATCCAAAGCTTTCTTT.

This clone was detected a few times. The V gene is TRBV29-1, the J gene TRBJ2-1; 10 positions match TRBD2. Germline V gives CDR1 SQVTM, CDR2 ANQGSEA. V trimming: 6 bases; J trimming: 4 bases; junction bases outside the gene matches: 6. The CDR3 contains 14 residues. CDR3 protein: CSVPIAGGYNEQFF. CDR3 sequence (DNA): TGCAGCGTCCCTATAGCGGGGGGATACAATGAGCAGTTCTTC.

The chain has TRBV7-3 and TRBJ2-2, with 9 bases that match TRBD2. After removal of 0 bases from V and 6 bases from J, the junction contained 2 bases not matched to a gene. The CDR3 spans 15 residues. Germline CDR1 SGHTA, CDR2 FQGTGA. The DNA for the CDR3 is TGTGCCAGCAGCTTAACAGCGGGGGGATCCGGGGAGCTGTTTTTT. Amino acids: CASSLTAGGSGELFF.

The chain's CDR3 is CASSLGGLAGGQKYEQFF. The CDR3 bases are TGTGCCAGCAGCCTCGGGGGACTAGCGGGGGGGCAGAAGTATGAGCAGTTCTTC. This chain links TRBV5-4 with TRBJ2-1; 16 bases agree with TRBD2. CDR1 is SGHNT and CDR2 is YYREEE in the germline V gene (reference sequence). V shed 4 bases and J 8 bases; nucleotides not matched to a gene: 12. CDR3 length equals 18 residues. Full variable domain (outside the CDR3, taken from reference TRBV5-4 and TRBJ2-1): ETGVTQSPTHLIKTRGQQVTLRCSSQSGHNTVSWYQQALGQGPQFIFQYYREEENGRGNFPPRFSGLQFPNYSSELNVNALELDDSALYLCASSLGGLAGGQKYEQFFGPGTRLTVL.

The V gene is TRBV19, the J gene TRBJ2-3; 8 bases align to TRBD1. Trimming took 10 bases from V and 5 from J; bases not matched to a gene: 11. This CDR3 is 14 amino acids long. CDR1 and CDR2 (germline): LNHDA, SQIVND (reference sequence). CDR3 nucleotide sequence: TGTGCCACTAGAGACAGGGGTCGAGGAGATACGCAGTATTTT. Amino acids: CATRDRGRGDTQYF.